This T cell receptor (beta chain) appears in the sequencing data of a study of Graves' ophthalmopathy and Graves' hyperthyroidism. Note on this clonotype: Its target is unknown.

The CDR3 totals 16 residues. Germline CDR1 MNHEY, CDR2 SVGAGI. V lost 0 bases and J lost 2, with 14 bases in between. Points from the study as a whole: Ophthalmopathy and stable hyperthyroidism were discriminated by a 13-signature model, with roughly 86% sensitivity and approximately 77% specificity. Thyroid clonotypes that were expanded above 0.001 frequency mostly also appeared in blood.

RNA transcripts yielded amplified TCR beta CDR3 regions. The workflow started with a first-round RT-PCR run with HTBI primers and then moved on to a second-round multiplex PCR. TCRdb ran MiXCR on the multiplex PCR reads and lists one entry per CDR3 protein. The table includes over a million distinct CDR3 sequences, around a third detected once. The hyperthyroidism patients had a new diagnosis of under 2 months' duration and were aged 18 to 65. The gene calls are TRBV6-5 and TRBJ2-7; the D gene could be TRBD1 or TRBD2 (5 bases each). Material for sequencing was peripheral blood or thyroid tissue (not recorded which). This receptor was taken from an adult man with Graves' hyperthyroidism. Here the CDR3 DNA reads TGTGCCAGCAGTTACTCCGGGACGCTACCAACCTACGAGCAGTACTTC. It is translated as CASSYSGTLPTYEQYF.